This is a list of T cell receptor beta chains from one sample in a study of blood T cell repertoires in COVID-19. The assay was immunoSEQ multiplex PCR, and TCRdb's table has in-frame clones only and misses some. The sample has some 120,000 clones; more than 80% are singletons. Sequencing used peripheral blood. The source is a man between 65 and 85 years old with active or convalescent COVID-19. The CDR3 runs from the conserved cysteine through the conserved F or W. D genes are given only for firm matches. Only part of the rows carry a size: once, few, many, or a class if the clone is expanded.

d_gene | abundance | j_gene | v_gene | CDR3nt | CDR3aa
TRBD2 | NA | TRBJ2-7 | TRBV15 | TGTGCCACCAGCAGAGCCGGTTTAGCGGGAGACCCCCGCGAGCAGTACTTC | CATSRAGLAGDPREQYF
NA | NA | TRBJ1-2 | TRBV27 | TGTGCCAGCACGTCCAATGAGTTTTATGGCTACACCTTC | CASTSNEFYGYTF
NA | NA | TRBJ2-5 | TRBV3-1/TRBV3-2 | TGTGCCAGCAGCAAGGGGGGACAGCATCAAGAGACCCAGTACTTC | CASSKGGQHQETQYF
TRBD1 | NA | TRBJ2-1 | TRBV5-8 | TGTGCCAGCAGCCGCCGAGTCGGACAGGGTGCGGGGAATGAGCAGTTCTTC | CASSRRVGQGAGNEQFF
TRBD2 | NA | TRBJ2-1 | TRBV29-1 | TGCAGCGTTGATGAGAGGCCGGGGCGGGAGGGTAGTGGCTACAATGAGCAGTTCTTC | CSVDERPGREGSGYNEQFF
TRBD1 | NA | TRBJ1-2 | TRBV27 | TGTGCCAGCAGACCGACAGGGCCTTGGGGCTACACCTTC | CASRPTGPWGYTF
TRBD1 | NA | TRBJ1-1 | TRBV10-1 | TGCGCCAGCAGCTCCGGACAGGCTGGGAGGACGAACACTGAAGCTTTCTTT | CASSSGQAGRTNTEAFF
NA | NA | TRBJ2-6 | TRBV3-1/TRBV3-2 | TGTGCCACCCGCTCTGGGGCCAACGTCCTGACTTTC | CATRSGANVLTF
TRBD2 | NA | TRBJ2-7 | TRBV7-9 | TGTGCCAGCAGCTTAGGACTAGCGGGAGGCTACGAGCAGTACTTC | CASSLGLAGGYEQYF
NA | NA | TRBJ2-1 | TRBV11-2 | TGTGCCAGCAGCTTAAGGTACAGGGGGGGTGAGCAGTTCTTC | CASSLRYRGGEQFF
TRBD1 | NA | TRBJ1-5 | TRBV5-5 | TGTGCCAGCAGCTCCGGGACAGGGGGCTGGGACCAGCCCCAGCATTTT | CASSSGTGGWDQPQHF
TRBD1 | NA | TRBJ1-1 | TRBV5-1 | TGCGCCAGCAGCCCGGGGACAGAGAACACTGAAGCTTTCTTT | CASSPGTENTEAFF
NA | NA | TRBJ1-1 | TRBV6-6 | TGTGCCAGCAGTTACCCGGAGGGGCTCTCAGAAGCTTTCTTT | CASSYPEGLSEAFF
NA | NA | TRBJ2-7 | TRBV27 | TGTGCCAGCAGCCCGGGACTGACCTACGAGCAGTACTTC | CASSPGLTYEQYF
NA | NA | TRBJ2-1 | TRBV4-1 | TGCGCCAGCAGCCAAGATTTCCGGAGTAACAATGAGCAGTTCTTC | CASSQDFRSNNEQFF
TRBD1 | NA | TRBJ1-6 | TRBV9 | TGTGCCAGCAGCGTAGAAGGGGGCGCGTATAATTCACCCCTCCACTTT | CASSVEGGAYNSPLHF
NA | NA | TRBJ2-2 | TRBV21-1 | TGTGCCAGCCCTACGGGACAGTTGAACACCGGGGAGCTGTTTTTT | CASPTGQLNTGELFF
TRBD2 | NA | TRBJ2-1 | TRBV27 | TGTGCCAGCAGCAGGGACTCGGGGGGCTACAATGAGCAGTTCTTC | CASSRDSGGYNEQFF
TRBD2 | NA | TRBJ2-2 | TRBV6-2/TRBV6-3 | TGTGCCAGCAGTTACACTAGCGTTGGCGGGGAGCTGTTTTTT | CASSYTSVGGELFF
TRBD2 | once | TRBJ2-1 | TRBV24-1 | TGTGCCACCAGTGAGTCGGGGGGAAGGAATGAGCAGTTCTTC | CATSESGGRNEQFF
TRBD1 | NA | TRBJ2-7 | TRBV5-1 | TGCGCCAGCAGCCCGCGACAGGGGTACGAGCAGTACTTC | CASSPRQGYEQYF
NA | NA | TRBJ1-5 | TRBV28 | TGTGCCAGCAGTGTCCCGGCAGGATATAGCAATCAGCCCCAGCATTTT | CASSVPAGYSNQPQHF
TRBD2 | NA | TRBJ2-7 | TRBV3-1/TRBV3-2 | TGTGCCAGCAGCCAAGAAGGCAGTCTAGCGGGAGTCGAGCAGTACTTC | CASSQEGSLAGVEQYF
TRBD1 | NA | TRBJ1-1 | TRBV2 | TGTGCCAGCAGCGCCGGGACAGTGAACACTGAAGCTTTCTTT | CASSAGTVNTEAFF
TRBD2 | NA | TRBJ2-1 | TRBV18 | TGTGCCAGCTCACCACCGGGACTAGCGGGTGATGAGCAGTTCTTC | CASSPPGLAGDEQFF
TRBD2 | NA | TRBJ2-2 | TRBV7-6 | TGTGCCAGCAGCTCCCAACCGGGACTAGCCGGGGAGCTGTTTTTT | CASSSQPGLAGELFF
NA | NA | TRBJ1-2 | TRBV6-5 | TGTGCCAGCAGTTACGTCGGGAATGGCTACACCTTC | CASSYVGNGYTF
TRBD1 | NA | TRBJ2-7 | TRBV29-1 | TGCAGCGTAGCTAGGACAGGGGGATTCGAGCAGTACTTC | CSVARTGGFEQYF
TRBD1 | NA | TRBJ2-5 | TRBV29-1 | TGCAGCGTTGAGAACCTGCCCGGGACAGGGTGGGAGACCCAGTACTTC | CSVENLPGTGWETQYF
NA | NA | TRBJ1-4 | TRBV5-1 | TGCGCCAGCAGCTCATCAACAGGGATAGCTAATGAAAAACTGTTTTTT | CASSSSTGIANEKLFF
TRBD1 | NA | TRBJ1-1 | TRBV10-3 | TGTGCCACGCAAACAGGGGCCGGGGAAGCTTTCTTT | CATQTGAGEAFF
TRBD1 | NA | TRBJ1-2 | TRBV19 | TGTGCCAGTAGTATTTCTCCCGGACAGGGGGCAAAGAATGGCTACACCTTC | CASSISPGQGAKNGYTF
TRBD2 | once | TRBJ2-7 | TRBV3-1/TRBV3-2 | TGTGCCAGCAGCCAATTCGGGAGGGGCTACGAGCAGTACTTC | CASSQFGRGYEQYF
TRBD1 | NA | TRBJ2-1 | TRBV7-9 | TGTGCCAGCAGCTTAGAAGCGGCAGGGGGCGTCTACAATGAGCAGTTCTTC | CASSLEAAGGVYNEQFF
TRBD2 | NA | TRBJ2-1 | TRBV19 | TGTGCCAGTAGACTAGCGGGGATCTCCTACAATGAGCAGTTCTTC | CASRLAGISYNEQFF
NA | NA | TRBJ2-7 | TRBV6-5 | TGTGCCAGCAGGGGGCGCGAGCAGTACTTC | CASRGREQYF
TRBD1 | NA | TRBJ2-7 | TRBV5-4 | TGTGCCAGCAGCGTCCGGGACAGGGCCTCCTACGAGCAGTACTTC | CASSVRDRASYEQYF
TRBD2 | NA | TRBJ2-1 | TRBV7-8 | TGTGCCAGCAGCTCTCTAGCGGGGATCGACAATGAGCAGTTCTTC | CASSSLAGIDNEQFF
NA | NA | TRBJ2-2 | TRBV28 | TGTGCCAGCAGCTCTACCATGACAGTTGGAGCGAACACCGGGGAGCTGTTTTTT | CASSSTMTVGANTGELFF
TRBD1 | NA | TRBJ1-2 | TRBV5-1 | TGCGCCAGCAGCTTGGTATTTACAGGGGGCTATGGCTACACCTTC | CASSLVFTGGYGYTF
TRBD1 | NA | TRBJ1-6 | TRBV19 | TGTGCCAGTCGGACAGGGGGGTATTCACCCCTCCACTTT | CASRTGGYSPLHF
TRBD1 | NA | TRBJ1-1 | TRBV27 | TGTGCCAGCAGTGCGCGGACAGGGGAAGCTTTCTTT | CASSARTGEAFF